This T cell receptor beta chain was captured in a study of cytotoxic CD8 clonotypes in ibrutinib-treated CLL. TCRdb keeps only in-frame clones here, not all; method: immunoSEQ multiplex PCR. The profile shows under 150,000 clones, around four fifths of them singletons. Only one count was recorded for this clone. Sequencing was performed on PBMCs, taken after 24 months of ibrutinib treatment. This receptor was obtained from a human donor with chronic lymphocytic leukemia.

The CDR3 DNA follows: TGTGCCACCAGCAGTGGCACGCGACTAGCGGGGAGGGACATTCAGTACTTC. It yields the protein CATSSGTRLAGRDIQYF. This sequence joins TRBV15 and TRBJ2-4; 11 bases are shared with TRBD2. The V gene's germline CDR1 is LNHNV and CDR2 YYDKDF (reference sequence). CDR3 length: 17 residues. V shed 3 bases, J shed 8 bases, and the junction held 12 bases outside the gene matches.